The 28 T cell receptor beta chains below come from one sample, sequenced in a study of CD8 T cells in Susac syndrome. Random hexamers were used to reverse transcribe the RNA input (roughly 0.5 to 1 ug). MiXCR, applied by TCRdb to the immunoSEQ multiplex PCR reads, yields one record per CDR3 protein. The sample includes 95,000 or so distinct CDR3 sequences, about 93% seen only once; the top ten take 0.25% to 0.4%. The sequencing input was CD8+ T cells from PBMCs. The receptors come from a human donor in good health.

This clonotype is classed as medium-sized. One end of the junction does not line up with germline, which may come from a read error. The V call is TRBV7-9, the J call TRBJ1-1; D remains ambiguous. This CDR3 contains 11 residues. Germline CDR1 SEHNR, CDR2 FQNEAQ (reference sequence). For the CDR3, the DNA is TGTGCCAGCAGTTTAGGCACTGAAGCTTTCTTT. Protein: CASSLGTEAFF.

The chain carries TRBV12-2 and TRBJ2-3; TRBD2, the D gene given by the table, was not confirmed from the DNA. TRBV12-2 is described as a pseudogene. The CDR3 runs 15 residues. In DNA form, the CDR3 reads TGTGCAAGTCGCCAGCGGCGGGGATGCACAGATACGCAGTATTTT. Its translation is CASRQRRGCTDTQYF.

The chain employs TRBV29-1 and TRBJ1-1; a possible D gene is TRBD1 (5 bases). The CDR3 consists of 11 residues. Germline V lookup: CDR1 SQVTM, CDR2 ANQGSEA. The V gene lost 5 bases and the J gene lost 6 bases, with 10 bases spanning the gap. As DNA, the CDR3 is TGCAGCGTTCCTACAGGAGCTGAAGCTTTCTTT. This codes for CSVPTGAEAFF.

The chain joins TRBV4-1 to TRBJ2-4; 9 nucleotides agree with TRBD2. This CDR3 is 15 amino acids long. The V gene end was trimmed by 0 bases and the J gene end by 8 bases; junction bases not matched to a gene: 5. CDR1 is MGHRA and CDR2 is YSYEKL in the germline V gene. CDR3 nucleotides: TGCGCCAGCAGCCAAGAGCAGCGGGGGGAGTACATTCAGTACTTC. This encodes CASSQEQRGEYIQYF.

The CDR3 DNA is TGCGCCAGCAGCCGGGGGACAGGGTTAGATACGCAGTATTTT. It encodes CASSRGTGLDTQYF. The J gene is TRBJ2-3, the V gene TRBV4-1; 9 bases align to TRBD1. Germline loops: CDR1 MGHRA, CDR2 YSYEKL. The CDR3 has 14 residues. V lost 4 bases to trimming and J lost 5 bases; unmatched junction nucleotides: 4.

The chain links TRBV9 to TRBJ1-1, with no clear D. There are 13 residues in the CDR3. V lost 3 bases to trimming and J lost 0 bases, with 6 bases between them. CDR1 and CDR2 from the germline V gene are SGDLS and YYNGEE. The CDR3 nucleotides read TGTGCCAGCAGCGACAGCATGAACACTGAAGCTTTCTTT. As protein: CASSDSMNTEAFF.

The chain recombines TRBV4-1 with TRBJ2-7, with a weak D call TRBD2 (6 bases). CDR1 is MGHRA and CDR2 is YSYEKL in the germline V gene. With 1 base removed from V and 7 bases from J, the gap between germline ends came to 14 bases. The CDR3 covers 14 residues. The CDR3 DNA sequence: TGCGCCAGCAGCCAAGCAGCAGGGAGGAGGGAGCAGTACTTC. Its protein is CASSQAAGRREQYF.

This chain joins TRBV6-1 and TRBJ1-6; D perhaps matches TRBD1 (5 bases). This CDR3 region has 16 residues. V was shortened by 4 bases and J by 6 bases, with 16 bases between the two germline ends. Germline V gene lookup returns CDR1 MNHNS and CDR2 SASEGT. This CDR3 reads CASSAEGAPSNSPLHF. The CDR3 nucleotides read TGTGCCAGCAGTGCTGAAGGGGCGCCCAGTAATTCACCCCTCCACTTT.

CDR3 region: CASRHTTGEETQYF. The CDR3 coding sequence is TGTGCCAGCAGGCATACGACAGGGGAAGAGACCCAGTACTTC. The V and J genes are TRBV7-9 and TRBJ2-5, with 8 nucleotides matching TRBD1. The junction had 6 bases not matched to a gene; V was cut back by 6 bases and J by 3 bases. The CDR3 totals 14 residues. CDR1 and CDR2 from the germline V gene are SEHNR and FQNEAQ (reference sequence). Full variable domain (missing parts from reference TRBV7-9 and TRBJ2-5): DTGVSQNPRHKITKRGQNVTFRCDPISEHNRLYWYRQTLGQGPEFLTYFQNEAQLEKSRLLSDRFSAERPKGSFSTLEIQRTEQGDSAMYLCASRHTTGEETQYFGPGTRLLVL.

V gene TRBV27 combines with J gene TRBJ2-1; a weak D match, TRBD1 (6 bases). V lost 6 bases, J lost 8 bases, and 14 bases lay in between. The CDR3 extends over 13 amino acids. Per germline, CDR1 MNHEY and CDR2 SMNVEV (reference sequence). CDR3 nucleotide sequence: TGTGCCAGCAGCCGTTCAGGGGCCGATGAGCAGTTCTTC. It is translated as CASSRSGADEQFF.

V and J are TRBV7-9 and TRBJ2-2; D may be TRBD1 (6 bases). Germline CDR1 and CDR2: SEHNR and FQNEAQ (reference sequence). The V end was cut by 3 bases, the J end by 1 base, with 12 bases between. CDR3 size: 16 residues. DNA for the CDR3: TGTGCCAGCAGCTTTGGGGGCCAGGTGAACACCGGGGAGCTGTTTTTT. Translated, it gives CASSFGGQVNTGELFF.

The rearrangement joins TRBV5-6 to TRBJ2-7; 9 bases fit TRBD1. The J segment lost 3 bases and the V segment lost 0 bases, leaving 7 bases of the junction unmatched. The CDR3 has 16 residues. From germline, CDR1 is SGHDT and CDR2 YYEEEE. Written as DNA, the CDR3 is TGTGCCAGCAGCTTGGAAAGGGACAGGGCTTACTACGAGCAGTACTTC. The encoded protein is CASSLERDRAYYEQYF. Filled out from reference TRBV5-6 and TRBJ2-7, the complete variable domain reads DAGVTQSPTHLIKTRGQQVTLRCSPKSGHDTVSWYQQALGQGPQFIFQYYEEEERQRGNFPDRFSGHQFPNYSSELNVNALLLGDSALYLCASSLERDRAYYEQYFGPGTRLTVT.

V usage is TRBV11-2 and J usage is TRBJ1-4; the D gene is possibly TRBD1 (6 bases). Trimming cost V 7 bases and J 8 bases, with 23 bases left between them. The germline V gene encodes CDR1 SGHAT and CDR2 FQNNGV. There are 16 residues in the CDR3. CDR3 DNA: TGTGCCAGCACCTTGGAGGGGGGGGCCCTGGAGGAAAAACTGTTTTTT. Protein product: CASTLEGGALEEKLFF.

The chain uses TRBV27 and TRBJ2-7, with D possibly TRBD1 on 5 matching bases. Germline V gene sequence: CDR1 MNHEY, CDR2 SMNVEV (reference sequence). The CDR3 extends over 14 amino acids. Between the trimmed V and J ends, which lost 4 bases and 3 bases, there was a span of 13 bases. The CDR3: CASSSETALYEQYF. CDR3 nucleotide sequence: TGTGCCAGCAGTTCCGAGACAGCTCTCTACGAGCAGTACTTC.

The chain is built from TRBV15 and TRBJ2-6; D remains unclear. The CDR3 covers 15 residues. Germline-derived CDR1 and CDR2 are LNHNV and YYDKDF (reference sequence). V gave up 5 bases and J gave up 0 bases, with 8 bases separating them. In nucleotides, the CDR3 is TGTGCCACCAGCGCCCGTAGCTCTGGGGCCAACGTCCTGACTTTC. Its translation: CATSARSSGANVLTF. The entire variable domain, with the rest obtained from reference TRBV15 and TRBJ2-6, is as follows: DAMVIQNPRYQVTQFGKPVTLSCSQTLNHNVMYWYQQKSSQAPKLLFHYYDKDFNNEADTPDNFQSRRPNTSFCFLDIRSPGLGDTAMYLCATSARSSGANVLTFGAGSRLTVL.

In nucleotides, the CDR3 is TGTGCCAGCAGCTTGGGACAGGTCTATGGCTACACCTTC. This gives the protein CASSLGQVYGYTF. The genes are TRBV7-9 and TRBJ1-2; TRBD1 matches at 8 bases. The CDR3 spans 13 residues. The ends lost 3 bases at V and 4 bases at J; junction bases unmatched: 1. The germline V gene has CDR1 SEHNR and CDR2 FQNEAQ (reference sequence).

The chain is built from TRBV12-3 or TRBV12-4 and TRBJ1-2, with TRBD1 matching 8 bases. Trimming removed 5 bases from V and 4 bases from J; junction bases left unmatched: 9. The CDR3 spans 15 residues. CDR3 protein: CASSHDRGRGYGYTF. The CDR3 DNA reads TGTGCCAGCAGTCACGACAGGGGTCGAGGCTATGGCTACACCTTC.

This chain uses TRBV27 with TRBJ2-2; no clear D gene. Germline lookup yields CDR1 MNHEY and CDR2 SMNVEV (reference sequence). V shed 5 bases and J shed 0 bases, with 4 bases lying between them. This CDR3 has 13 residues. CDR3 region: CASSHTNTGELFF. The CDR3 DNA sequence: TGTGCCAGCAGTCACACGAACACCGGGGAGCTGTTTTTT.

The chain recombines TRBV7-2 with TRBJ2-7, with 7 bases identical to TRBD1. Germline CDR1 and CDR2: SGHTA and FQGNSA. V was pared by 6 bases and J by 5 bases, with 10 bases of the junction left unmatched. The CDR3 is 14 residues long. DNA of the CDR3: TGTGCCAGCAGTTTGCCCAGGGGGAAGGACGAGCAGTACTTC. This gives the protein CASSLPRGKDEQYF.

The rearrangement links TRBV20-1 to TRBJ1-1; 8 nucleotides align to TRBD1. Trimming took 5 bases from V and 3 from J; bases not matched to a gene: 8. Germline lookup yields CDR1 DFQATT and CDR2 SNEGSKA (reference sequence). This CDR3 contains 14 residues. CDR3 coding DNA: TGCAGTGCTTTTCTGGACAGGGAGGACACTGAAGCTTTCTTT. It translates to CSAFLDREDTEAFF.

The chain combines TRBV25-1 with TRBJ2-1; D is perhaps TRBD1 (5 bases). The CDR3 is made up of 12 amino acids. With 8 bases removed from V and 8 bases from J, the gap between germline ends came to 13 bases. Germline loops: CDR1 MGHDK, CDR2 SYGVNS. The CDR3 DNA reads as TGTGCCAGCGCAAGGGGTCCAGATGAGCAGTTCTTC. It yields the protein CASARGPDEQFF.

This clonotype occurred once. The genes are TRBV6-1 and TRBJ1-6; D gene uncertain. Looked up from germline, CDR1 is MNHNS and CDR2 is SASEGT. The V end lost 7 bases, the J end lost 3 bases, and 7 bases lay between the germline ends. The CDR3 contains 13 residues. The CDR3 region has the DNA TGTGCCAGCAAGAGAATCTATAATTCACCCCTCCACTTT. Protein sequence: CASKRIYNSPLHF.

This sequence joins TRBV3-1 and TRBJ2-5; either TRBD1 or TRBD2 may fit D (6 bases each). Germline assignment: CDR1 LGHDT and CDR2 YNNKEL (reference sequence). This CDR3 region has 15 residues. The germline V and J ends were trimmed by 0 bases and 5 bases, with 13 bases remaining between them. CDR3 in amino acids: CASSQEMGGHETQYF. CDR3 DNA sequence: TGTGCCAGCAGCCAAGAGATGGGGGGCCACGAGACCCAGTACTTC.

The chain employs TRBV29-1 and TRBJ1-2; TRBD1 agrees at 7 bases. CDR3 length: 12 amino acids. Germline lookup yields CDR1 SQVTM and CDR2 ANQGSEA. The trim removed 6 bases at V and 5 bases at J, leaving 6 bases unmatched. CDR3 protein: CSVLQGGYGYTF. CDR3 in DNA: TGCAGCGTACTCCAGGGGGGGTATGGCTACACCTTC.

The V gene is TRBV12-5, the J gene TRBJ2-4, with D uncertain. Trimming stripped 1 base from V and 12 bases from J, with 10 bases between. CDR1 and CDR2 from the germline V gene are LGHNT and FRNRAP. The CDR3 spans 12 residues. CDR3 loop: CASGLDKTGQYF. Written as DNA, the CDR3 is TGTGCTAGTGGTTTGGATAAGACTGGTCAGTACTTC.

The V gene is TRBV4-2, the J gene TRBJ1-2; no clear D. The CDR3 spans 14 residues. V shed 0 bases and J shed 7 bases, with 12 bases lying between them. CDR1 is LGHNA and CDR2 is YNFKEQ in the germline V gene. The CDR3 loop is CASSQEIQERGYTF. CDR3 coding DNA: TGTGCCAGCAGCCAAGAGATCCAGGAACGTGGCTACACCTTC.

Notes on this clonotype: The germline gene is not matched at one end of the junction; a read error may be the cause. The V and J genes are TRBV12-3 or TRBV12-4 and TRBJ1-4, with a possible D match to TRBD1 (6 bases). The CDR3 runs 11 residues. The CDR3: CASSPGTLLVF. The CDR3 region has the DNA TGTGCCAGCAGTCCCGGGACACTTCTGGTTTTT.

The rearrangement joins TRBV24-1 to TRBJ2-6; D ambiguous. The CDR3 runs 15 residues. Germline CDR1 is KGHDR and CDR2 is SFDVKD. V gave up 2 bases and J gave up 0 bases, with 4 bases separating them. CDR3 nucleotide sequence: TGTGCCACCAGTGATTCATCCTCTGGGGCCAACGTCCTGACTTTC. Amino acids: CATSDSSSGANVLTF.